The clone carrying this T cell receptor beta chain came up a few times. The antigen is not known. Germline V gene data show CDR1 as SQVTM and CDR2 as ANQGSEA. V shed 8 bases and J shed 0 bases, with 11 bases lying between them. This CDR3 is 13 amino acids long. This specimen comes from a study of T cell responses to AZD1222 COVID-19 vaccine. Sequenced by immunoSEQ multiplex PCR; TCRdb stores in-frame clones only, minus some. The sample shows about 80,000 clones, roughly 88% of them seen only once. General study findings and limits: The peak T cell response came first, and repertoires were sampled only after it.

V is TRBV29-1 and J is TRBJ2-1; D is perhaps TRBD2 (6 bases). This TCR derives from an adult who received the AZD1222 COVID-19 vaccine. This material consisted of peripheral blood, taken 28 days after the second AZD1222 dose. CDR3 residues: CSSQGGSYNEQFF. CDR3 coding DNA: TGCAGCTCTCAGGGAGGCTCCTACAATGAGCAGTTCTTC.